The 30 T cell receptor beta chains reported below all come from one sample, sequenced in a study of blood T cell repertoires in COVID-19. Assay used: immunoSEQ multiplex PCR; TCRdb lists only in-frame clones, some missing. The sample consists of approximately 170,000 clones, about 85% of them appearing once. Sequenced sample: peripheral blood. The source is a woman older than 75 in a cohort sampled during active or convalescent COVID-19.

In DNA, the CDR3 is TGCGCCAGGACTAGGGCGAACACCGGGGAGCTGTTTTTT. It is translated as CARTRANTGELFF. The genes are TRBV10-1 and TRBJ2-2; D might be TRBD2 (6 bases). The CDR3 sequence is 13 residues long. Looked up from germline, CDR1 is WNHNN and CDR2 is SYGVQD (reference sequence). Trimming shortened V by 9 bases and J by 0 bases, and 8 bases separated the two germline ends.

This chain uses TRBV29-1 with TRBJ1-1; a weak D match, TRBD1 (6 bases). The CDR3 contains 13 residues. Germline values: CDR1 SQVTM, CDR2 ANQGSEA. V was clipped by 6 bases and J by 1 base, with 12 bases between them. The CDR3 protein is CSVTGTRNTEAFF. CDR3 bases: TGCAGCGTCACCGGGACACGGAACACTGAAGCTTTCTTT.

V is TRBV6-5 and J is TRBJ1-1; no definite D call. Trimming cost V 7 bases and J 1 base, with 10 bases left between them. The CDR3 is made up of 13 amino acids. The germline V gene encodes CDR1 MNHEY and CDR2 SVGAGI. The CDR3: CASTRLSNTEAFF. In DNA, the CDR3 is TGTGCCAGCACCCGACTGTCGAACACTGAAGCTTTCTTT.

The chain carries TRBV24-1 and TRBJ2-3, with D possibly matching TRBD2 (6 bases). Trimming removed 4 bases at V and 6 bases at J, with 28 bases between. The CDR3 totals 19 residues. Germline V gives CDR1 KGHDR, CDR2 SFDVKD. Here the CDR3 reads CATSDLTTGTAHTRDTQYF. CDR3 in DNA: TGTGCCACCAGTGACTTAACTACCGGGACTGCTCATACCAGGGATACGCAGTATTTT.

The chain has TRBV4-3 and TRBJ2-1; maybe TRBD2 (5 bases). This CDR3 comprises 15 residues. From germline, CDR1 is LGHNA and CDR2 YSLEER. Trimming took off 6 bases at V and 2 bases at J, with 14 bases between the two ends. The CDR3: CASRPELATYNEQFF. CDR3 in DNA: TGCGCCAGCAGGCCAGAGCTAGCTACCTACAATGAGCAGTTCTTC.

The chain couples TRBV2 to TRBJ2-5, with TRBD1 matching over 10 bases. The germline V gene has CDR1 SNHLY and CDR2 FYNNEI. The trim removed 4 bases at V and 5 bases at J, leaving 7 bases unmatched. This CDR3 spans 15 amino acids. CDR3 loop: CASSGGTGAGETQYF. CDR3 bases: TGTGCCAGCAGTGGCGGGACAGGGGCAGGGGAGACCCAGTACTTC.

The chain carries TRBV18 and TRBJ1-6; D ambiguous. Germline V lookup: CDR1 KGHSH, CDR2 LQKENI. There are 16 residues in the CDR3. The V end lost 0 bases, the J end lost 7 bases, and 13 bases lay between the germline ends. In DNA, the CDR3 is TGTGCCAGCTCACCACCGAGTAGACAAACCAATTCACCCCTCCACTTT. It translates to CASSPPSRQTNSPLHF.

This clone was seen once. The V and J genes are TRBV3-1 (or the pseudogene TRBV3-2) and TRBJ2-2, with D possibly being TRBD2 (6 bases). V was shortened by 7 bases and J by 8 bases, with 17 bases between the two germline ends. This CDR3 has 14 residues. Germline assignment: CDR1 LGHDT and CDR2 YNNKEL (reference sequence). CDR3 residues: CASTLWGRYGELFF. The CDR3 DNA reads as TGTGCCAGCACTCTTTGGGGGAGGTATGGGGAGCTGTTTTTT.

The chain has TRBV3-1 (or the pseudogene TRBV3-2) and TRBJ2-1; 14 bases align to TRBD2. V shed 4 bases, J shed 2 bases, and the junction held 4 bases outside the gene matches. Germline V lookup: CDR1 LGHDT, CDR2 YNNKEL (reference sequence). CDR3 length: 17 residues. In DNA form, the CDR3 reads TGTGCCAGCAGCCCGACTAGCGGGGGGGCCCCCTACAATGAGCAGTTCTTC. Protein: CASSPTSGGAPYNEQFF.

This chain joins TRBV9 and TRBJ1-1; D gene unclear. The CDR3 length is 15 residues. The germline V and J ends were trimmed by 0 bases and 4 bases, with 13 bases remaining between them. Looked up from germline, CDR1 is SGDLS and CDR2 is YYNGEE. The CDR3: CASSVEPGRGTEAFF. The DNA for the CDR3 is TGTGCCAGCAGCGTAGAGCCGGGTCGGGGCACTGAAGCTTTCTTT.

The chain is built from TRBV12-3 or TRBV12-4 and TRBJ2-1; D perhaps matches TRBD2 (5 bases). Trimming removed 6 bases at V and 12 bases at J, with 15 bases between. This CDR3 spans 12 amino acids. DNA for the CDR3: TGTGCCAGCAGCCGGACTTTGCTGTGGCAGTTCTTC. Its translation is CASSRTLLWQFF.

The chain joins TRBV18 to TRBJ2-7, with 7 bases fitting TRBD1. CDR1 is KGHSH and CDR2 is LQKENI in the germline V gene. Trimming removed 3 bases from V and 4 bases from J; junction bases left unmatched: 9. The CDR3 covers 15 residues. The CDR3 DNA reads TGTGCCAGCTCACCTACAGGGGCGGTACTGTACGAGCAGTACTTC. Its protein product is CASSPTGAVLYEQYF.

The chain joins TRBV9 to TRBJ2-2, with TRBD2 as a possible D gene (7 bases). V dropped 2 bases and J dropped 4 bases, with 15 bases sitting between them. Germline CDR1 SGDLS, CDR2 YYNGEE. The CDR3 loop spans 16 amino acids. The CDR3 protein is CASSVDSGAGTGELFF. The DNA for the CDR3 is TGTGCCAGCAGCGTGGACAGCGGGGCAGGCACCGGGGAGCTGTTTTTT.

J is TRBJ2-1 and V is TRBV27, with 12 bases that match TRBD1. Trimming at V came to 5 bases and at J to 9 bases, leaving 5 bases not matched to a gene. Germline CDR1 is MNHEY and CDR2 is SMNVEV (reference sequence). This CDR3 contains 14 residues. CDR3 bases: TGTGCCAGCAGTCTCCGGGACAGGGGGCGTGAGCAGTTCTTC. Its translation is CASSLRDRGREQFF.

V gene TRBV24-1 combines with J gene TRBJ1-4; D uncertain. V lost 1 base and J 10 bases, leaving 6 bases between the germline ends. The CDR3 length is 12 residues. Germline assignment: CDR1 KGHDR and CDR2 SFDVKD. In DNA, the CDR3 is TGTGCCACCAGTGATTTAAGAGGAAAACTGTTTTTT. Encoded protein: CATSDLRGKLFF.

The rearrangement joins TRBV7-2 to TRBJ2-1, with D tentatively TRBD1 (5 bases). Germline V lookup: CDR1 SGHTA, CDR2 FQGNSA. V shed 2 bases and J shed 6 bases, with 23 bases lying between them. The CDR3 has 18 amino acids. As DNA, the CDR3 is TGTGCCAGCAGCTTATCTTTGGTGGGGCGGCTAGGGTTCAATGAGCAGTTCTTC. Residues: CASSLSLVGRLGFNEQFF.

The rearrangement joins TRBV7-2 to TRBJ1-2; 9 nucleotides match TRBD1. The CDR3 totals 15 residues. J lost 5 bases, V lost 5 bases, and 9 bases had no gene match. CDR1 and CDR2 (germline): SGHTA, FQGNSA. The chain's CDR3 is CASSVGTGYRYGYTF. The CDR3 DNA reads TGTGCCAGCAGCGTCGGGACAGGGTATCGGTATGGCTACACCTTC.

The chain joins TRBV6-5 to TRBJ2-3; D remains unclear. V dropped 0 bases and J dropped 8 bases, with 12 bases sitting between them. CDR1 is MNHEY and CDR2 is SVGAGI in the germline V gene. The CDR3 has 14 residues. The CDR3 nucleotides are TGTGCCAGCAGTTACTCCCGAAGCTCCGGTACGCAGTATTTT. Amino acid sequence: CASSYSRSSGTQYF.

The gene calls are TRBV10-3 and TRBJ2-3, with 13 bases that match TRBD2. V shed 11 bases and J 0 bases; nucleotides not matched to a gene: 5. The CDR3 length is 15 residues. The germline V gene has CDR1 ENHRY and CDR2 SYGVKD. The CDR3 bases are TGTGCCCCCAGGGGACTAGCGGGAAGCACAGATACGCAGTATTTT. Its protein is CAPRGLAGSTDTQYF.

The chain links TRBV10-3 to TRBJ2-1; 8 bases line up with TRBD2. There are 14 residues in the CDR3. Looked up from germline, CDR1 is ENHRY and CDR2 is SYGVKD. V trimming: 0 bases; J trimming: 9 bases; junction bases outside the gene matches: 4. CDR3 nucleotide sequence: TGTGCCATCAGTGAGTCTGGACTAGCATTTGAGCAGTTCTTC. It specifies CAISESGLAFEQFF.

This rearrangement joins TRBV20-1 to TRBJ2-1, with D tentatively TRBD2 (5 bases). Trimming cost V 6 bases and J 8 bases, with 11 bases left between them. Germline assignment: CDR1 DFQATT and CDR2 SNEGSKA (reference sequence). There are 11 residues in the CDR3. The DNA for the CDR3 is TGCAGTGCAACCCCGGAGGATGAGCAGTTCTTC. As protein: CSATPEDEQFF.

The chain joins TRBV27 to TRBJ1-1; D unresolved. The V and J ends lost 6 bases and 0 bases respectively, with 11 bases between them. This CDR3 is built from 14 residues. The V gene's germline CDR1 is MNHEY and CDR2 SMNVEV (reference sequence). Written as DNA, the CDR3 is TGTGCCAGCAGGATGTTAGTTATGAACACTGAAGCTTTCTTT. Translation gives CASRMLVMNTEAFF.

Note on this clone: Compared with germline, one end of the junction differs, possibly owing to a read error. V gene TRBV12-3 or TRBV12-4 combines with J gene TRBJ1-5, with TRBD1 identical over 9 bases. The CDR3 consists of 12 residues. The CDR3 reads CASSLARDRVSF. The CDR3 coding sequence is TGTGCCAGCAGTTTAGCACGGGACAGGGTTTCATTT.

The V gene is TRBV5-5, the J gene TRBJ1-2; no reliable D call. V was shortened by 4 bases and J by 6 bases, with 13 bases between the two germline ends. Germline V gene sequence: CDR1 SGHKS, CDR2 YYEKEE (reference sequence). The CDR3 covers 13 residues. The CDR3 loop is CASSLMRADGYTF. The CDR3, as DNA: TGTGCCAGCAGCCTCATGAGGGCTGATGGCTACACCTTC.

The CDR3 reads CSVDSSGPYNEQFF. The CDR3 bases are TGCAGCGTTGATAGTAGCGGCCCCTACAATGAGCAGTTCTTC. The chain recombines TRBV29-1 with TRBJ2-1; perhaps TRBD2 as D (6 bases). The CDR3 sequence is 14 residues long. CDR1 SQVTM and CDR2 ANQGSEA come from the germline V gene. V was trimmed by 3 bases and J by 2 bases, leaving 11 bases between them.

CDR3 nucleotide sequence: TGCGCCAGCAGCCAGGTCGGGACAGGGTTCTCCGGCTCCTACGAGCAGTACGTC. It is translated as CASSQVGTGFSGSYEQYV. The gene calls are TRBV4-1 and TRBJ2-7; 9 bases line up with TRBD1. Germline-derived CDR1 and CDR2 are MGHRA and YSYEKL. Trimming cost V 3 bases and J 0 bases; bases outside gene matches: 12. The CDR3 consists of 18 residues.

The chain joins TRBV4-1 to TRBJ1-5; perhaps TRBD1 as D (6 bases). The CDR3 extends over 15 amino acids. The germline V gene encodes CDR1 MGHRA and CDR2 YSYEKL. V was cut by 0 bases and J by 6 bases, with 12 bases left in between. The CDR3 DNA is TGCGCCAGCAGCCAAGAGGACAGAGTTCCTCAGCCCCAGCATTTT. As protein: CASSQEDRVPQPQHF.

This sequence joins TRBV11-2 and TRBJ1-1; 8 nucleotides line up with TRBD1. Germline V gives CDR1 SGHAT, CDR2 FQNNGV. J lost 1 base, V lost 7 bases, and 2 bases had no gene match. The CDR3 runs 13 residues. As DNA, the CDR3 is TGTGCCAGCATCGGGACAGGGAACACTGAAGCTTTCTTT. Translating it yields CASIGTGNTEAFF.

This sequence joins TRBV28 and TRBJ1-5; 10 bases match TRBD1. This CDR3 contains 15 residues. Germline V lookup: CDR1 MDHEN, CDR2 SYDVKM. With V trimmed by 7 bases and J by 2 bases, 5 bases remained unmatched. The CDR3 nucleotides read TGTGCCAGCACCTCGGACAGGGGGGGCAATCAGCCCCAGCATTTT. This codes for CASTSDRGGNQPQHF.

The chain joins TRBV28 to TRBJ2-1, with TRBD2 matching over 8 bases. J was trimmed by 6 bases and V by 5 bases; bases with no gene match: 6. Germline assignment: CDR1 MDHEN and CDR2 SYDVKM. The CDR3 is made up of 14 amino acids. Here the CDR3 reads CASSASGGGNEQFF. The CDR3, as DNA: TGTGCCAGCAGTGCAAGCGGGGGAGGCAATGAGCAGTTCTTC.